Below are 22 T cell receptor beta chains sequenced from a single sample in a study of beta chain features in type 1 diabetes. Findings of the study overall: Significant though moderate, a shortening of TCRB CDR3s appeared in all four CD4+ subsets of Type 1 diabetes patients.

What was sequenced were expressed TCRB transcripts, since all of the isolated RNA had been reverse transcribed. Here immunoSEQ multiplex PCR was the method, and the copy in TCRdb shows in-frame clones only, minus some. This sample has around 360,000 clones, with roughly 13% found just once. Their antigens are not known. Sequenced: naive CD4+ T cells from blood. The source of these receptors is a woman aged 18-35 years with type 1 diabetes.

Of note for this clone: Other nucleotide sequences from this sample produce the same CDR3. The DNA of the CDR3 is TGTGCCAGCTCACCACTGACTAGCGGGGGGACAGATACGCAGTATTTT. Residues: CASSPLTSGGTDTQYF. The chain uses TRBV18 and TRBJ2-3; the match to TRBD2 covers 13 bases. Germline CDR1 is KGHSH and CDR2 is LQKENI. V shed 1 base, J shed 3 bases, and the junction held 1 base outside the gene matches. The CDR3 runs to 16 residues.

This clone was observed a few times. CDR3 DNA: TGTGCCAGCAGTAACAGGGGGACGCTTGGTGGCTACACCTTC. It specifies CASSNRGTLGGYTF. The V gene is TRBV27, the J gene TRBJ1-2; 8 nucleotides match TRBD1. V lost 5 bases and J lost 7; bases outside the gene matches: 9. Germline-derived CDR1 and CDR2 are MNHEY and SMNVEV (reference sequence). The length of the CDR3 is 14 residues.

V gene TRBV11-2 combines with J gene TRBJ1-1; no definite D call. The length of the CDR3 is 14 residues. The V end was cut by 5 bases, the J end by 1 base, with 11 bases between. Per germline, CDR1 SGHAT and CDR2 FQNNGV. The CDR3 nucleotides read TGTGCCAGCAGCCCCCGCCTAGGGAACACTGAAGCTTTCTTT. Its protein product is CASSPRLGNTEAFF. The entire variable domain, with the rest obtained from reference TRBV11-2 and TRBJ1-1, is as follows: EAGVAQSPRYKIIEKRQSVAFWCNPISGHATLYWYQQILGQGPKLLIQFQNNGVVDDSQLPKDRFSAERLKGVDSTLKIQPAKLEDSAVYLCASSPRLGNTEAFFGQGTRLTVV.

This clone came up a few times. The V and J genes are TRBV29-1 and TRBJ1-1; TRBD1 matches 11 bases. CDR1 SQVTM and CDR2 ANQGSEA come from the germline V gene. There are 14 residues in the CDR3. After removal of 7 bases from V and 0 bases from J, the junction contained 4 bases not matched to a gene. CDR3 loop: CSGTGGGMNTEAFF. DNA for the CDR3: TGCAGCGGGACAGGGGGCGGCATGAACACTGAAGCTTTCTTT.

The chain has TRBV29-1 and TRBJ1-4; 7 nucleotides line up with TRBD1. V trimming: 6 bases; J trimming: 3 bases; junction bases outside the gene matches: 1. Germline CDR1 reads SQVTM; CDR2 reads ANQGSEA. This CDR3 contains 12 residues. CDR3 sequence reads: CSVGQPNEKLFF. The CDR3, as DNA: TGCAGCGTGGGACAGCCTAATGAAAAACTGTTTTTT.

The rearrangement links TRBV9 to TRBJ2-1; unclear D gene. Trimming cost V 3 bases and J 0 bases, with 10 bases left between them. CDR1 is SGDLS, CDR2 YYNGEE, per germline. The length of the CDR3 is 15 residues. The CDR3 nucleotides read TGTGCCAGCAGCGATGTCCCTAGCTCCTACAATGAGCAGTTCTTC. Its protein product is CASSDVPSSYNEQFF.

This clone was detected a few times. The V call is TRBV5-4, the J call TRBJ2-1; 10 bases are a match to TRBD2. Trimming took 4 bases from V and 6 from J; bases not matched to a gene: 10. The CDR3 contains 16 residues. Germline CDR1 is SGHNT and CDR2 is YYREEE (reference sequence). The CDR3 nucleotides read TGTGCCAGCAGCCCCAGGGGACTAGCGTCATTCAATGAGCAGTTCTTC. Translated: CASSPRGLASFNEQFF.

A few counts support this clone. The gene calls are TRBV5-1 and TRBJ2-1, with 10 bases aligning to TRBD1. This CDR3 is 15 amino acids long. The germline V gene has CDR1 SGHRS and CDR2 YFSETQ. V shed 0 bases and J 6 bases; nucleotides not matched to a gene: 3. Written as DNA, the CDR3 is TGCGCCAGCAGCTTGGGGACAGGGGGGATCAATGAGCAGTTCTTC. This encodes CASSLGTGGINEQFF.

This clone was counted a few times. The V gene is TRBV28, the J gene TRBJ1-2; possibly TRBD1 for D (6 bases). The germline V and J ends were trimmed by 3 bases and 5 bases, with 16 bases remaining between them. Germline V gene sequence: CDR1 MDHEN, CDR2 SYDVKM. The CDR3 runs 15 residues. CDR3 sequence: CASSFPGGAEYGYTF. The CDR3 region has the DNA TGTGCCAGCAGTTTTCCGGGGGGCGCGGAATATGGCTACACCTTC.

This clone was seen more than once but under ten times. Within the sample, other DNA sequences also encode this same CDR3. The chain carries TRBV7-2 and TRBJ1-1; the match to TRBD1 covers 7 bases. CDR1 SGHTA and CDR2 FQGNSA come from the germline V gene. J lost 1 base, V lost 1 base, and 0 bases had no gene match. There are 14 residues in the CDR3. CDR3 in amino acids: CASSLGQGNTEAFF. In DNA, the CDR3 is TGTGCCAGCAGCTTAGGACAGGGGAACACTGAAGCTTTCTTT.

The chain has TRBV7-2 and TRBJ2-4; perhaps TRBD1 as D (5 bases). Per germline, CDR1 SGHTA and CDR2 FQGNSA. The V end was cut by 5 bases, the J end by 9 bases, with 11 bases between. The CDR3 contains 12 residues. The DNA for the CDR3 is TGTGCCAGCAGCGCCAGGGTTGGCATTCAGTACTTC. Residues: CASSARVGIQYF.

Only a few counts were recorded for this clone. This chain links TRBV10-3 with TRBJ1-1, with no clear D. Germline lookup yields CDR1 ENHRY and CDR2 SYGVKD. V was trimmed by 4 bases and J by 0 bases, leaving 6 bases between them. The CDR3 spans 13 residues. Here the CDR3 DNA reads TGTGCCATCAGTGGCGTCCTGAACACTGAAGCTTTCTTT. Residues: CAISGVLNTEAFF.

This clone occurred a few times. This chain joins TRBV6-5 and TRBJ2-1; 8 bases fit TRBD1. Trimming removed 5 bases from V and 4 bases from J; junction bases left unmatched: 4. Germline V CDR1 and CDR2: MNHEY, SVGAGI. There are 14 residues in the CDR3. The CDR3 is CASSPRTGYNEQFF. CDR3 DNA: TGTGCCAGCAGTCCCCGGACAGGGTACAATGAGCAGTTCTTC.

The chain uses TRBV7-2 and TRBJ2-7; tentatively, D is TRBD2 (5 bases). Trimming took off 1 base at V and 4 bases at J, with 11 bases between the two ends. The CDR3 spans 14 residues. Germline CDR1 is SGHTA and CDR2 is FQGNSA. The DNA for the CDR3 is TGTGCCAGCAGCTTAGAGGCGGAGCGGTACGAGCAGTACTTC. Translation: CASSLEAERYEQYF.

This clone was counted only a few times. V and J are TRBV28 and TRBJ1-1; no clear D gene. V was trimmed by 7 bases and J by 5 bases, leaving 11 bases between them. The CDR3 has 12 amino acids. Germline V gene sequence: CDR1 MDHEN, CDR2 SYDVKM. CDR3 DNA: TGTGCCAGCACCTACCCGGGGACTGAAGCTTTCTTT. It encodes CASTYPGTEAFF.

The chain couples TRBV7-2 to TRBJ1-2; D may be TRBD1 (5 bases). Germline V CDR1 and CDR2: SGHTA, FQGNSA. V lost 8 bases to trimming and J lost 7 bases, with 20 bases between them. The CDR3 spans 14 residues. CDR3: CASALEPGGSGYTF. CDR3 DNA: TGTGCCAGCGCCTTGGAGCCCGGGGGTAGTGGCTACACCTTC.

This clone was seen more than once but under ten times. This chain uses TRBV7-2 with TRBJ2-3, with 11 positions matching TRBD2. The CDR3 loop spans 16 amino acids. Germline loops: CDR1 SGHTA, CDR2 FQGNSA. Trimming at V came to 1 base and at J to 6 bases, leaving 6 bases not matched to a gene. CDR3 residues: CASSLGLAGGGDTQYF. In DNA, the CDR3 is TGTGCCAGCAGCTTAGGCCTAGCGGGAGGCGGCGATACGCAGTATTTT.

This clone was recorded a few times. V usage is TRBV4-3 and J usage is TRBJ1-6; D uncertain. This CDR3 region has 15 residues. The ends were cut back, 2 bases at V and 0 bases at J, with 5 bases in the middle. Germline V lookup: CDR1 LGHNA, CDR2 YSLEER. The CDR3 DNA reads TGCGCCAGCAGCCAACAGGTCTCCTATAATTCACCCCTCCACTTT. Translation gives CASSQQVSYNSPLHF.

The chain recombines TRBV11-1 with TRBJ1-2, with D possibly being TRBD1 (5 bases). The V gene's germline CDR1 is SGHAT and CDR2 FQDESV (reference sequence). The CDR3 extends over 13 amino acids. With 2 bases removed from V and 7 bases from J, the gap between germline ends came to 11 bases. The CDR3 loop reads CASSLQQGSGYTF. The CDR3 DNA sequence: TGTGCCAGCAGCTTACAGCAGGGTTCTGGCTACACCTTC. The variable domain in full, with the rest retrieved from reference TRBV11-1 and TRBJ1-2, is EAEVAQSPRYKITEKSQAVAFWCDPISGHATLYWYRQILGQGPELLVQFQDESVVDDSQLPKDRFSAERLKGVDSTLKIQPAELGDSAMYLCASSLQQGSGYTFGSGTRLTVV.

This clone was counted between two and nine times. The chain links TRBV21-1 to TRBJ2-1; the table calls TRBD2, which could not be checked here. TRBV21-1 is listed as a pseudogene. The CDR3 is 16 amino acids. This CDR3 reads CASSKEEGGSYNEQFF. The CDR3 coding sequence is TGTGCCAGCAGCAAAGAAGAGGGTGGGTCCTACAATGAGCAGTTCTTC.

The chain links TRBV7-9 to TRBJ1-1, with 10 positions matching TRBD1. This CDR3 has 14 amino acids. Trimming cost V 4 bases and J 5 bases; bases outside gene matches: 4. CDR1 and CDR2 (germline): SEHNR, FQNEAQ (reference sequence). CDR3 sequence: CASSYMDRGTEAFF. CDR3 bases: TGTGCCAGCAGCTACATGGACAGGGGGACTGAAGCTTTCTTT.

This sequence joins TRBV25-1 and TRBJ2-5; 7 nucleotides align to TRBD1. TRBJ2-7 explains the end of the DNA better; the J call may be wrong. The CDR3 extends over 14 amino acids. The germline gives CDR1 MGHDK, CDR2 SYGVNS. CDR3 in DNA: TGTGCCAGCAGTCCGAAGGGGGCACATTACGAGCAGTACTTC. Protein product: CASSPKGAHYEQYF.